This T cell receptor (beta chain) was sequenced during a study of T cells in localized non-small cell lung cancer. The CDR3 covers 13 residues. Germline CDR1 and CDR2: SGHAT and FQNNGV. Trimming cost V 2 bases and J 8 bases, with 9 bases left between them. Here immunoSEQ multiplex PCR was the method, and the copy in TCRdb shows in-frame clones only, minus some. In the table there are over 45,000 clones, 77% of which are singletons. The chain employs TRBV11-2 and TRBJ1-4; the D is unclear. Sample: peripheral blood, taken before any cancer treatment. The source is a man aged 35 to 69 with stage I squamous cell lung carcinoma. The CDR3 nucleotides are TGTGCCAGCAGCTTAAACGGCCAGGAAAAACTGTTTTTT. Encoded protein: CASSLNGQEKLFF.